These 21 T cell receptor beta chains originate from one sample sequenced in a study of blood T cell repertoires in COVID-19. The assay was immunoSEQ multiplex PCR, and TCRdb's table has in-frame clones only and misses some. Found here are about 340,000 clones, under 95% of them singletons; the top ten hold about 18%. The specimen sequenced was PBMCs or T cells enriched from blood (not recorded which). Receptors were obtained from a woman in her 30s who had recovered from COVID-19.

The V call is TRBV9, the J call TRBJ2-3; tentative D call: TRBD2 (6 bases). Looked up from germline, CDR1 is SGDLS and CDR2 is YYNGEE. The CDR3 totals 18 residues. V lost 0 bases and J 2 bases, leaving 19 bases between the germline ends. In DNA form, the CDR3 reads TGTGCCAGCAGCGTAGGGATCGGGGCGGGACGACACACAGATACGCAGTATTTT. It encodes CASSVGIGAGRHTDTQYF. The full variable domain, completed using reference TRBV9 and TRBJ2-3, is DSGVTQTPKHLITATGQRVTLRCSPRSGDLSVYWYQQSLDQGLQFLIQYYNGEERAKGNILERFSAQQFPDLHSELNLSSLELGDSALYFCASSVGIGAGRHTDTQYFGPGTRLTVL.

The rearrangement uses TRBV5-4 and TRBJ1-3, with D possibly matching TRBD1 (6 bases). The CDR3 has 14 residues. V lost 2 bases and J 4 bases, leaving 10 bases between the germline ends. CDR1 SGHNT and CDR2 YYREEE come from the germline V gene (reference sequence). CDR3 bases: TGTGCCAGCAGCTTACAGGGTAACGGAAACACCATATATTTT. Translating gives CASSLQGNGNTIYF.

The rearrangement joins TRBV24-1 to TRBJ1-5; D remains unclear. V dropped 5 bases and J dropped 3 bases, with 10 bases sitting between them. CDR1 and CDR2 from the germline V gene are KGHDR and SFDVKD. The CDR3 sequence is 14 residues long. CDR3 nucleotides: TGTGCCACCAGTGGGAGCACTTACAATCAGCCCCAGCATTTT. Protein: CATSGSTYNQPQHF.

The chain couples TRBV2 to TRBJ2-1; 9 nucleotides agree with TRBD2. The CDR3 contains 14 residues. V gave up 3 bases and J gave up 6 bases; unmatched junction bases: 3. In germline, CDR1 is SNHLY, CDR2 FYNNEI. CDR3 in amino acids: CASSELAGPNEQFF. In DNA form, the CDR3 reads TGTGCCAGCAGTGAGCTAGCGGGACCCAATGAGCAGTTCTTC.

The chain has TRBV7-2 and TRBJ1-3; D is undetermined. This CDR3 region has 16 residues. CDR1 and CDR2 from the germline V gene are SGHTA and FQGNSA. V lost 0 bases, J lost 0 bases, and 9 bases lay in between. The CDR3 coding sequence is TGTGCCAGCAGCTTAGCGCGGGTTAGCTCTGGAAACACCATATATTTT. Amino acid sequence: CASSLARVSSGNTIYF.

The chain is built from TRBV19 and TRBJ1-2; 11 nucleotides line up with TRBD1. Trimming at V came to 5 bases and at J to 3 bases, leaving 5 bases not matched to a gene. CDR1 is LNHDA, CDR2 SQIVND, per germline (reference sequence). The CDR3 has 15 residues. As DNA, the CDR3 is TGTGCCAGTAGTTCCCGGACAGGGGGCGACTATGGCTACACCTTC. Protein sequence: CASSSRTGGDYGYTF.

V gene TRBV30 combines with J gene TRBJ1-1; 12 nucleotides match TRBD1. The CDR3 is 16 residues long. Germline lookup yields CDR1 GTSNPN and CDR2 SVGIG (reference sequence). J was trimmed by 4 bases and V by 4 bases; bases with no gene match: 10. The CDR3 bases are TGTGCCTGGAATATGGGGACAGGGGGCAGTGGCACTGAAGCTTTCTTT. Translating gives CAWNMGTGGSGTEAFF.

The CDR3, as DNA: TGTGCCAGCAGAAGCGAACGGGGGTGGAACACTGAAGCTTTCTTT. This codes for CASRSERGWNTEAFF. V gene TRBV27 combines with J gene TRBJ1-1; D is possibly TRBD1 (5 bases). The CDR3 has 15 amino acids. Trimming took off 6 bases at V and 1 base at J, with 15 bases between the two ends. Per germline, CDR1 MNHEY and CDR2 SMNVEV (reference sequence).

The CDR3 loop is CASSQASVGTDTQYF. CDR3 bases: TGTGCCAGCAGTCAGGCTAGCGTGGGTACAGATACGCAGTATTTT. The chain uses TRBV27 and TRBJ2-3; D is possibly TRBD2 (6 bases). This CDR3 is built from 15 residues. Germline CDR1 is MNHEY and CDR2 is SMNVEV (reference sequence). V lost 5 bases and J 3 bases, leaving 15 bases between the germline ends.

This clone was seen just once. The chain recombines TRBV29-1 with TRBJ1-3; 8 positions agree with TRBD1. The CDR3 totals 17 residues. J lost 2 bases, V lost 7 bases, and 16 bases had no gene match. Germline CDR1 reads SQVTM; CDR2 reads ANQGSEA. The CDR3 region has the DNA TGCAGCGCCACCCTTACAGGGGGACGGGCAGCTGGAAACACCATATATTTT. This codes for CSATLTGGRAAGNTIYF.

This chain's CDR3 is CASSLQGAREEQYF. The DNA for the CDR3 is TGCGCCAGCAGCTTGCAGGGGGCTAGGGAGGAGCAGTACTTC. The chain combines TRBV5-1 with TRBJ2-7, with 8 nucleotides matching TRBD1. V was pared by 1 base and J by 7 bases, with 7 bases of the junction left unmatched. Germline CDR1 reads SGHRS; CDR2 reads YFSETQ. The CDR3 consists of 14 residues. Drawing the rest from reference TRBV5-1 and TRBJ2-7, the complete variable domain is KAGVTQTPRYLIKTRGQQVTLSCSPISGHRSVSWYQQTPGQGLQFLFEYFSETQRNKGNFPGRFSGRQFSNSRSEMNVSTLELGDSALYLCASSLQGAREEQYFGPGTRLTVT.

The rearrangement joins TRBV5-1 to TRBJ2-1; 9 bases are a match to TRBD1. CDR3 length equals 15 residues. J gave up 0 bases and V 5 bases, and 3 bases lay outside the gene matches. The V gene's germline CDR1 is SGHRS and CDR2 YFSETQ. CDR3 nucleotides: TGCGCCAGCAGTCTGACAGGGGGCTCCTACAATGAGCAGTTCTTC. Translation: CASSLTGGSYNEQFF. Full variable domain (rest looked up from reference TRBV5-1 and TRBJ2-1): KAGVTQTPRYLIKTRGQQVTLSCSPISGHRSVSWYQQTPGQGLQFLFEYFSETQRNKGNFPGRFSGRQFSNSRSEMNVSTLELGDSALYLCASSLTGGSYNEQFFGPGTRLTVL.

J is TRBJ1-1 and V is TRBV13; no clear D. The CDR3 has 14 amino acids. The V end lost 7 bases, the J end lost 1 base, and 13 bases lay between the germline ends. Germline CDR1 is PRHDT and CDR2 is FYEKMQ (reference sequence). CDR3 nucleotides: TGTGCCAGCACCAACAATGATGAGAACACTGAAGCTTTCTTT. It translates to CASTNNDENTEAFF. The variable domain in full, completed from reference TRBV13 and TRBJ1-1, reads AAGVIQSPRHLIKEKRETATLKCYPIPRHDTVYWYQQGPGQDPQFLISFYEKMQSDKGSIPDRFSAQQFSDYHSELNMSSLELGDSALYFCASTNNDENTEAFFGQGTRLTVV.

The rearrangement joins TRBV15 to TRBJ2-3; D possibly corresponds to TRBD2 (6 bases). The germline gives CDR1 LNHNV, CDR2 YYDKDF (reference sequence). This CDR3 is 18 amino acids long. V was clipped by 1 base and J by 2 bases, with 19 bases between them. The CDR3 DNA is TGTGCCACCAGCAGAGTTAAAGGCTTTGGCGGGGTCACAGATACGCAGTATTTT. This encodes CATSRVKGFGGVTDTQYF.

This clone was observed once. This chain links TRBV9 with TRBJ1-1; TRBD1 matches 10 bases. V shed 4 bases, J shed 3 bases, and the junction held 3 bases outside the gene matches. The CDR3 totals 14 residues. Germline V lookup: CDR1 SGDLS, CDR2 YYNGEE. CDR3 bases: TGTGCCAGCAGCCCTGGACAGGGGGACACTGAAGCTTTCTTT. The encoded protein is CASSPGQGDTEAFF.

The V gene is TRBV5-1, the J gene TRBJ1-2; 7 bases line up with TRBD1. V was pared by 3 bases and J by 5 bases, with 10 bases of the junction left unmatched. The CDR3 runs to 15 residues. Germline V lookup: CDR1 SGHRS, CDR2 YFSETQ. The CDR3 nucleotides read TGCGCCAGCAGCTCCGATCCCGGACAGGCTTATGGCTACACCTTC. Encoded protein: CASSSDPGQAYGYTF.

The chain recombines TRBV7-9 with TRBJ1-4, with 7 bases that match TRBD1. This CDR3 is built from 16 residues. With 3 bases clipped from V and 0 bases from J, the junction kept 4 bases outside the gene matches. Germline V lookup: CDR1 SEHNR, CDR2 FQNEAQ (reference sequence). CDR3 sequence (DNA): TGTGCCAGCAGCTTGGGACAGAGTTCAACTAATGAAAAACTGTTTTTT. As protein: CASSLGQSSTNEKLFF.

This chain uses TRBV5-1 with TRBJ2-7; TRBD2 matches at 13 bases. V lost 3 bases, J lost 9 bases, and 6 bases stayed unmatched. CDR1 SGHRS and CDR2 YFSETQ come from the germline V gene. This CDR3 is built from 14 residues. In DNA form, the CDR3 reads TGCGCCAGCAGCTCAGGGACTAGCGGGAACCGGCAGTACTTC. This codes for CASSSGTSGNRQYF.

The gene calls are TRBV28 and TRBJ1-1; TRBD1 is a possible D gene (6 bases). Trimming removed 4 bases at V and 8 bases at J, with 17 bases between. The CDR3 is 14 amino acids. Germline V gene data show CDR1 as MDHEN and CDR2 as SYDVKM. The CDR3 reads CASSSGTPGLEAFF. CDR3 sequence (DNA): TGTGCCAGCAGTTCCGGGACACCTGGCTTGGAAGCTTTCTTT.

The chain joins TRBV21-1 to TRBJ1-1; TRBD1 is taken as the D call from the table, unchecked against the DNA. TRBV21-1 is a pseudogene. The CDR3 loop spans 16 amino acids. The CDR3 DNA follows: TGTGCCAGCAGCAAATCACCACAACAGGGAGATACTGAAGCTTTCTTT. Translated, it gives CASSKSPQQGDTEAFF.

The V gene is TRBV6-2 or TRBV6-3, the J gene TRBJ1-2; TRBD1 agrees at 7 bases. The V segment lost 4 bases and the J segment 1 base; nucleotides outside the gene matches: 0. The CDR3 has 13 residues. The V gene's germline CDR1 is MNHEY and CDR2 SVGEGT. This chain's CDR3 is CASSWDSNYGYTF. In DNA, the CDR3 is TGTGCCAGCAGTTGGGACAGTAACTATGGCTACACCTTC.